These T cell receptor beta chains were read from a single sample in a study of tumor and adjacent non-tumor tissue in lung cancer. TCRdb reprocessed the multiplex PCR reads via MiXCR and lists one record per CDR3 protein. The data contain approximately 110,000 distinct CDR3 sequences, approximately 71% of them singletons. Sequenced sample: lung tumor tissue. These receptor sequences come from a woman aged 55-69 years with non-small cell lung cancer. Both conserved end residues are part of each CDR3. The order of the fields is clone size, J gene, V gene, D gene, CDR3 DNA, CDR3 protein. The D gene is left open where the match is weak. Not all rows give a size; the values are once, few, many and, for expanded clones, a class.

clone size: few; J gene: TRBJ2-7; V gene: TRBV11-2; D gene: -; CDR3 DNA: TGTGTCAGCAGCGCCGATAGATACGAGCAGTACTTC; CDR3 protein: CVSSADRYEQYF
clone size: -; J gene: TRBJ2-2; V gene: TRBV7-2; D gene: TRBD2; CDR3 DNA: TGTGCCAGCAGCACAGGGACTAGCGGGTGTGGATCGACCGGGGAGCTGTTTTTT; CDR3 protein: CASSTGTSGCGSTGELFF
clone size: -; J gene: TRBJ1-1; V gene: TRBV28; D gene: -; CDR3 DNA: TGTGCCAGCACCCTAGGTGGGGGAGCGCCTGAAACTTTCTTT; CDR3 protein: CASTLGGGAPETFF
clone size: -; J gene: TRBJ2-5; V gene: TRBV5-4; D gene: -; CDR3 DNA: TGTGCCAGCCTTTCGCACAGGAGACAAGAGACCCAGTATTTC; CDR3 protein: CASLSHRRQETQYF
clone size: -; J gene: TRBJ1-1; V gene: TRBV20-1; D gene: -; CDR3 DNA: TGCAGTGCTAGTAATCCGCTTAACATTGAAGCTTTCTTT; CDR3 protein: CSASNPLNIEAFF
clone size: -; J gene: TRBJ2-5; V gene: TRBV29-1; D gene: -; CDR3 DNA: TGCAGCGCCAACGTCAGGGCCCAGTACTTT; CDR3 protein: CSANVRAQYF
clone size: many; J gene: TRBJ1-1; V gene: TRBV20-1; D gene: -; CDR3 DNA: TGCAGTGCTAGAGGAGGGGACATTAATAACGCTGAAGCTTTCTTT; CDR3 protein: CSARGGDINNAEAFF
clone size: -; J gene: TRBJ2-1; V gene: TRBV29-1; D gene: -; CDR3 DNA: TGCAGCGTTAATGGGGTGGGGGGCGATGAGCAGTTCTTC; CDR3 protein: CSVNGVGGDEQFF
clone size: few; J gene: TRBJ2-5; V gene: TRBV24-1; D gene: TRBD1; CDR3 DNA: TGTGCCACCAGTGATCCACCCGGGACAGGGGGCTTTGGAGAGACCCAGTACTTC; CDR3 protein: CATSDPPGTGGFGETQYF
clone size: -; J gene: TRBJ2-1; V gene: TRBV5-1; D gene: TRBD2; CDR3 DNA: TGCGCCAGCAGCTTGATCCCGACTAGCGGGGGGCTTAATGAGCAGTTCTTC; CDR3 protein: CASSLIPTSGGLNEQFF
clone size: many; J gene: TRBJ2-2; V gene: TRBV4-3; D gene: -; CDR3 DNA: TGCGCCAGCAGCCCCTCGGGTGGTCGGTCCGGGGAGCTGTTTTTT; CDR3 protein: CASSPSGGRSGELFF
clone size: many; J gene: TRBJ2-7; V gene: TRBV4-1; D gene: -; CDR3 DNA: TGCGCCAGCAGCCTCGGTGGGGCAGGGGAAAAGCAGTACTTC; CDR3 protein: CASSLGGAGEKQYF
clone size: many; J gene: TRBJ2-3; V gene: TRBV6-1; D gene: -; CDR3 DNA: TGTGCCAGCAGTGATGTCGGGGGCACAGATACGCAGTATTTT; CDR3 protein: CASSDVGGTDTQYF
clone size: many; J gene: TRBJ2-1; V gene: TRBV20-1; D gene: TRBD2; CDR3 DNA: TGCAGTCCCCGAGCGGGAGGAGATGAGCAGTTCTTC; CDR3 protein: CSPRAGGDEQFF
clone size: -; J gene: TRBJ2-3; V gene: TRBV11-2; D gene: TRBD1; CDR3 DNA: TGTGACAGTAGCCGGACAGGGGGGACCACAGATACCCAGTATTTT; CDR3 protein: CDSSRTGGTTDTQYF
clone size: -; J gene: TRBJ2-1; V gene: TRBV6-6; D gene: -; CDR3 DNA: TGTGCCAGCAGTTACTCTGGTACAGGAGCCTACAGTGAGCAGTTCTTC; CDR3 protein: CASSYSGTGAYSEQFF
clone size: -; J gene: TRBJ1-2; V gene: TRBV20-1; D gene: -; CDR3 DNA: TGCAGTGCTAGAATTCAGGGAGAATATGGCTATACCTTC; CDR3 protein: CSARIQGEYGYTF
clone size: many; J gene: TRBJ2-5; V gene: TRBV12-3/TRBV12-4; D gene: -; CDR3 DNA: TGTGCCAGCAGTGCGGGGGAGACCCAGTACTTC; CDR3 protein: CASSAGETQYF
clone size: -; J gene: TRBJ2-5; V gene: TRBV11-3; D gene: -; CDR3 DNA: TGTGTCAGCAGCTCCCCTCGTATAAAAGAGACTCAGTACTTC; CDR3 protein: CVSSSPRIKETQYF
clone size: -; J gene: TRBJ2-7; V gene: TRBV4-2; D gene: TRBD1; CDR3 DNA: TGTGTCAACAGGTTGGGACAGACCTACGAGCAGTACTTC; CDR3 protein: CVNRLGQTYEQYF
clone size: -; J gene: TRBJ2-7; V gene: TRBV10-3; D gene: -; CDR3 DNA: TGTGTCCCTAAGCGCGGGGAATACGAGCAGTACTTC; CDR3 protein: CVPKRGEYEQYF
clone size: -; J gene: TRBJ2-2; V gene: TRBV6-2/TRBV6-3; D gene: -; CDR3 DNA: TGTACCAGCAGGGGGGACAAGGACGGTTCCGGGGAGCTGTTTTTT; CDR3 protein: CTSRGDKDGSGELFF
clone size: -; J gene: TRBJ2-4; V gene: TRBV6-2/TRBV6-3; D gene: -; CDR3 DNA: TGTGCCAGCTGTTACGATGTCCAAAACTTTCAATACTTC; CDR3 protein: CASCYDVQNFQYF
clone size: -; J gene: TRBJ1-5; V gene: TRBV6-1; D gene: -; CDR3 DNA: TGTGCCAGCAGTGAGAGTAAGACGGCTGGGAGCAATCAGCCCCAACATTTT; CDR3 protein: CASSESKTAGSNQPQHF
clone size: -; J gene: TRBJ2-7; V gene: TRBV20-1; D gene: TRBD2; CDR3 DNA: TGCGGTGCTAGTAGTGGTAGCGGGGGCCGCGGGTGGGGCGAGCAGTACTTC; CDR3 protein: CGASSGSGGRGWGEQYF
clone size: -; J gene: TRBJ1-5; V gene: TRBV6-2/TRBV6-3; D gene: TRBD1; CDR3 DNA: TGTGCCAACACGACAGGGGGCATTCAGCCCCAGCATTTT; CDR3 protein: CANTTGGIQPQHF
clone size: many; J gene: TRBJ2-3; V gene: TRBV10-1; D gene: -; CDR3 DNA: TGCGCCAGCGGCAGCACAGATACGCAGTATTTT; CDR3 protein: CASGSTDTQYF
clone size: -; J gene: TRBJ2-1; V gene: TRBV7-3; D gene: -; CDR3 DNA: TGTGCCAGCAGCTCCTCAGCGGGTGAGCAGTTCTTC; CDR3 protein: CASSSSAGEQFF
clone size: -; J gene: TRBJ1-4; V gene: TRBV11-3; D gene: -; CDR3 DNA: TGTGCCAGCAGCTTTGATAGCCGAGATGCAACTAATGAAAAACCCTTTTTT; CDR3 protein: CASSFDSRDATNEKPFF